One sample yielded the 20 T cell receptor beta chains listed below, sequenced in a study of human T cells and chemical hapten exposure. TCRdb called the RACE reads again in MiXCR, with one record for every CDR3 protein. The data show 300,000 to 400,000 distinct CDR3 sequences, approximately 6.3% seen once. The time point is: patch test 1, 2 weeks after DPC sensitization. The treatment: therapeutic diphenylcyclopropenone sensitization with weekly scalp DPC. Sequenced material: whole blood, taken in connection with sensitization to the hapten diphenylcyclopropenone (DPC). These receptors came from a young woman with alopecia areata. Some clones in this sample may be carry-over from other donors' samples.

This clonotype was counted ten times or more. This chain links TRBV6-5 with TRBJ1-2; the match to TRBD1 covers 10 bases. Per germline, CDR1 MNHEY and CDR2 SVGAGI. The V gene end was trimmed by 2 bases and the J gene end by 6 bases; junction bases not matched to a gene: 9. The CDR3 extends over 16 amino acids. The CDR3 nucleotides are TGTGCCAGCAGTTACCCTATGACAGGGGGCGGGAATGGCTACACCTTC. Its protein is CASSYPMTGGGNGYTF.

This clonotype was seen only a few times. This chain uses TRBV5-1 with TRBJ1-6; 8 bases align to TRBD1. Per germline, CDR1 SGHRS and CDR2 YFSETQ. V gave up 4 bases and J gave up 10 bases; unmatched junction bases: 16. The CDR3 extends over 17 amino acids. The CDR3 bases are TGCGCCAGCAGCCCATCAATCGGACAGGGAAGAGAGTCACCCCTCCACTTT. Translated, it gives CASSPSIGQGRESPLHF.

Many counts were recorded for this clonotype. The rearrangement uses TRBV29-1 and TRBJ1-1, with D possibly TRBD1 on 5 matching bases. Trimming took off 7 bases at V and 4 bases at J, with 28 bases between the two ends. Germline V gene data show CDR1 as SQVTM and CDR2 as ANQGSEA. The CDR3 loop spans 17 amino acids. CDR3 in DNA: TGCAGCGCCGCGCATCAGGGAAGGCTTGTGGTGGGCACTGAAGCTTTCTTT. This gives the protein CSAAHQGRLVVGTEAFF.

This clonotype occurred a few times. The chain combines TRBV4-2 with TRBJ1-6; D ambiguous. Trimming cost V 0 bases and J 9 bases, with 12 bases left between them. From germline, CDR1 is LGHNA and CDR2 YNFKEQ. This CDR3 contains 15 residues. The CDR3 bases are TGTGCCAGCAGCCAAGATCTGGGTTTAGGTTCACCCCTCCACTTT. It is translated as CASSQDLGLGSPLHF.

This clonotype was detected a few times. This rearrangement joins TRBV7-2 to TRBJ2-5; D possibly matches TRBD1 or TRBD2 (6 bases each). With 2 bases removed from V and 5 bases from J, the gap between germline ends came to 15 bases. The CDR3 sequence is 15 residues long. CDR1 and CDR2 from the germline V gene are SGHTA and FQGNSA. CDR3 sequence reads: CASSLRSGAGETQYF. CDR3 in DNA: TGTGCCAGCAGCTTACGGTCGGGGGCCGGGGAGACCCAGTACTTC.

This clonotype was seen at least ten times. V usage is TRBV7-6 and J usage is TRBJ2-2, with a possible D match to TRBD1 (6 bases). The CDR3 has 13 residues. Germline assignment: CDR1 SGHVS and CDR2 FNYEAQ. V lost 3 bases and J 6 bases, leaving 8 bases between the germline ends. CDR3 DNA: TGTGCCAGCAGCTTGGGGGCAGCCGGGGAGCTGTTTTTT. It codes for CASSLGAAGELFF.

This clonotype turned up a few times. The V gene is TRBV7-2, the J gene TRBJ2-7; 10 bases align to TRBD2. The V segment lost 4 bases and the J segment 2 bases; nucleotides outside the gene matches: 11. Germline V lookup: CDR1 SGHTA, CDR2 FQGNSA. The CDR3 runs to 17 residues. The CDR3 is CASSSAAGLASAYEQYF. CDR3 sequence (DNA): TGTGCCAGCAGCTCCGCGGCGGGACTAGCGTCGGCCTACGAGCAGTACTTC.

This clonotype was counted many times. The rearrangement links TRBV12-3 or TRBV12-4 to TRBJ1-4; no definite D call. Deletions cut 6 bases from V and 4 bases from J, with 12 bases between. This CDR3 is built from 14 residues. CDR3 sequence: CASRAENYNEKLFF. CDR3 coding DNA: TGTGCCAGCAGAGCTGAGAACTATAATGAAAAACTGTTTTTT.

Note on this clonotype: The junction does not match germline at one end; this may be a read error. This chain links TRBV7-3 with TRBJ2-1; D perhaps matches TRBD2 (5 bases). The CDR3 is 12 residues long. Germline values: CDR1 SGHTA, CDR2 FQGTGA. In nucleotides, the CDR3 is TGTGCCAGCAACCGAAATGGTAGCGTCAGAGTATTC. Protein product: CASNRNGSVRVF.

This clonotype was seen repeatedly, ten times or more. This chain connects TRBV7-3 to TRBJ2-1; D ambiguous. V was pared by 2 bases and J by 2 bases, with 4 bases between. This CDR3 comprises 13 residues. The germline CDR1 and CDR2 sequences are SGHTA and FQGTGA. CDR3 nucleotides: TGTGCCAGCAGCTTAGGGGCCTACAATGAGCAGTTCTTC. It yields the protein CASSLGAYNEQFF.

The chain carries TRBV2 and TRBJ1-2, with D hard to call. Germline V gene lookup returns CDR1 SNHLY and CDR2 FYNNEI. The V end lost 5 bases, the J end lost 8 bases, and 15 bases lay between the germline ends. This CDR3 has 13 amino acids. In nucleotides, the CDR3 is TGTGCCAGCAGTATACGTGCCGGGAGAGGCTACACCTTC. As protein: CASSIRAGRGYTF.

This clonotype was seen only a few times. The chain is built from TRBV4-1 and TRBJ2-1, with 7 bases lining up with TRBD2. The ends lost 0 bases at V and 6 bases at J; junction bases unmatched: 8. CDR3 length: 16 residues. CDR1 is MGHRA, CDR2 YSYEKL, per germline. The CDR3 loop reads CASSQEGGGTGNEQFF. CDR3 nucleotides: TGCGCCAGCAGCCAAGAGGGCGGGGGTACTGGCAATGAGCAGTTCTTC.

This clonotype has more than one count but fewer than ten. The chain combines TRBV10-3 with TRBJ2-2; D unresolved. The length of the CDR3 is 18 residues. CDR1 and CDR2 (germline): ENHRY, SYGVKD. V lost 0 bases, J lost 3 bases, and 17 bases lay in between. CDR3 sequence (DNA): TGTGCCATCAGTGAGTCGACGCCCGAAGGAAAGTACACCGGGGAGCTGTTTTTT. This gives the protein CAISESTPEGKYTGELFF.

This clonotype was detected ten times or more. The rearrangement links TRBV6-5 to TRBJ2-3, with D unresolved. The germline V and J ends were trimmed by 5 bases and 4 bases, with 7 bases remaining between them. The length of the CDR3 is 12 residues. Germline CDR1 and CDR2: MNHEY and SVGAGI. The CDR3 DNA reads as TGTGCCAGCAGTCAACGGGCAGATACGCAGTATTTT. It is translated as CASSQRADTQYF.

This chain joins TRBV4-1 and TRBJ1-1; a weak D match, TRBD1 (6 bases). The CDR3 covers 14 residues. The germline V and J ends were trimmed by 0 bases and 5 bases, with 10 bases remaining between them. Germline V lookup: CDR1 MGHRA, CDR2 YSYEKL. DNA of the CDR3: TGCGCCAGCAGCCAAGACCCAGGGGATACTGAAGCTTTCTTT. It is translated as CASSQDPGDTEAFF.

There are many counts of this clonotype. The gene calls are TRBV4-3 and TRBJ2-1; 9 bases agree with TRBD2. CDR3 length equals 14 residues. Germline assignment: CDR1 LGHNA and CDR2 YSLEER. V dropped 0 bases and J dropped 13; count of bases not matched to a gene: 7. As DNA, the CDR3 is TGCGCCAGCAGCCAAGATATGACAGCGGGGGGACAGTTCTTC. Residues: CASSQDMTAGGQFF.

This clonotype has at least ten counts. The chain has TRBV27 and TRBJ2-7; TRBD2 matches 7 bases. The CDR3 is made up of 10 amino acids. Per the germline V gene, CDR1 is MNHEY and CDR2 is SMNVEV (reference sequence). Trimming at V came to 8 bases and at J to 6 bases, leaving 1 base not matched to a gene. The CDR3 DNA reads as TGTGCCAGCGGGGGGGTCGAGCAGTACTTC. This gives the protein CASGGVEQYF.

This clonotype was seen only a few times. This chain links TRBV7-2 with TRBJ2-1; 13 nucleotides match TRBD2. J lost 6 bases, V lost 2 bases, and 4 bases had no gene match. The CDR3 spans 16 residues. CDR1 is SGHTA and CDR2 is FQGNSA in the germline V gene. The CDR3 region has the DNA TGTGCCAGCAGCTTACGGGGGACTAGCGGGGCCAATGAGCAGTTCTTC. Its translation: CASSLRGTSGANEQFF.

The chain is built from TRBV6-2 or TRBV6-3 and TRBJ1-6; D gene unclear. Germline V gene data show CDR1 as MNHEY and CDR2 as SVGEGT. The CDR3 runs 14 residues. The germline V and J ends were trimmed by 6 bases and 7 bases, with 13 bases remaining between them. The CDR3 region has the DNA TGTGCCAGCAGAGAGGACGGGGAAAATTCACCCCTCCACTTT. Protein sequence: CASREDGENSPLHF.

This clonotype was detected ten times or more. This chain connects TRBV29-1 to TRBJ2-3, with TRBD2 matching 13 bases. Trimming cost V 2 bases and J 4 bases; bases outside gene matches: 3. CDR3 length equals 15 residues. Germline CDR1 reads SQVTM; CDR2 reads ANQGSEA. CDR3 residues: CSVETSGGEADTQYF. The CDR3 DNA sequence: TGCAGCGTTGAAACTAGCGGGGGGGAGGCAGATACGCAGTATTTT.